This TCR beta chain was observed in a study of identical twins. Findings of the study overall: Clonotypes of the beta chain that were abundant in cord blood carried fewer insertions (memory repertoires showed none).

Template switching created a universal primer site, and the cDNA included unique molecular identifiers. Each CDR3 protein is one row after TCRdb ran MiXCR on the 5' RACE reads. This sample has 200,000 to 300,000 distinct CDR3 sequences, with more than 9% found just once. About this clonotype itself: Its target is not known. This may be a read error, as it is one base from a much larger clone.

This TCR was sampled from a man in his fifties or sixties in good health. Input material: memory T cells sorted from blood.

CDR3 nucleotides: TGCAGTGCTAGAGATTTGGTACAGGGTTTCAGGCAGCTGTTTTTT. It encodes CSARDLVQGFRQLFF. The chain has TRBV20-1 and TRBJ2-2; weak D call: TRBD1 (6 bases). Germline V gene sequence: CDR1 DFQATT, CDR2 SNEGSKA (reference sequence). This CDR3 has 15 amino acids. Trimming took 0 bases from V and 12 from J, leaving 20 bases between them.